These 27 T cell receptor beta chains share one sample of origin, sequenced in a study of CD8+ T cells in alopecia areata. Sequencing relied on a cDNA template that was reverse transcribed from extracted RNA. Assay used: immunoSEQ multiplex PCR; TCRdb lists only in-frame clones, some missing. The data show approximately 220,000 clones, 35% to 40% seen once. Treatment here: oral pan-JAK inhibitor, 5-10 mg twice daily. The sequencing here drew on CD4+ T cells sorted from blood, taken between weeks 30 and 35, from a patient treated with tofacitinib. Source of these receptors: a human donor with alopecia areata.

The chain recombines TRBV23-1 with TRBJ2-7, with 12 bases lining up with TRBD2. TRBV23-1 is identified as an open reading frame with a role that is uncertain. The CDR3 totals 16 residues. V trimming: 0 bases; J trimming: 3 bases; junction bases outside the gene matches: 3. The chain's CDR3 is CASSQSRTSGNYEQYF. The CDR3 nucleotides read TGCGCCAGCAGTCAATCGCGGACTAGCGGGAACTACGAGCAGTACTTC.

This clone has more than one count but fewer than ten. The chain has TRBV7-9 and TRBJ2-7; D is undetermined. The CDR3 runs to 15 residues. The V end was cut by 1 base, the J end by 2 bases, with 12 bases between. Per the germline V gene, CDR1 is SEHNR and CDR2 is FQNEAQ (reference sequence). The CDR3 DNA is TGTGCCAGCAGCTTAGATGGCCGGGCCGCCTACGAGCAGTACTTC. This gives the protein CASSLDGRAAYEQYF.

CDR3: CASSSYRGGNNEQFF. As DNA, the CDR3 is TGTGCCAGCAGCTCGTATAGGGGGGGGAACAATGAGCAGTTCTTC. The chain employs TRBV11-2 and TRBJ2-1; maybe TRBD2 (7 bases). V dropped 4 bases and J dropped 5 bases, with 15 bases sitting between them. CDR3 length: 15 amino acids. Germline CDR1 and CDR2: SGHAT and FQNNGV.

Only a few counts were recorded for this clone. The V and J genes are TRBV5-1 and TRBJ1-1, with D perhaps matching TRBD1 (6 bases). CDR3 length: 16 amino acids. Trimming stripped 0 bases from V and 4 bases from J, with 16 bases between. Germline V gene data show CDR1 as SGHRS and CDR2 as YFSETQ. The DNA for the CDR3 is TGCGCCAGCAGCTTGGGTACTACAGGGTATGGCACTGAAGCTTTCTTT. This sequence encodes CASSLGTTGYGTEAFF.

V and J are TRBV27 and TRBJ2-3; maybe TRBD2 (6 bases). The CDR3 consists of 15 residues. Per germline, CDR1 MNHEY and CDR2 SMNVEV (reference sequence). Trimming took off 5 bases at V and 6 bases at J, with 18 bases between the two ends. This chain's CDR3 is CASSPTTPRGDTQYF. The CDR3 DNA reads TGTGCCAGCAGTCCCACGACACCCCGGGGGGATACGCAGTATTTT.

The chain is built from TRBV29-1 and TRBJ2-7; tentatively, D is TRBD2 (6 bases). The CDR3 loop spans 14 amino acids. V shed 4 bases and J shed 2 bases, with 15 bases lying between them. In germline, CDR1 is SQVTM, CDR2 ANQGSEA. CDR3 protein: CSVAPGLAAYEQYF. As DNA, the CDR3 is TGCAGCGTTGCCCCGGGACTGGCCGCCTACGAGCAGTACTTC.

This clone has just one count. The chain links TRBV29-1 to TRBJ2-7; 10 nucleotides agree with TRBD1. Trimming took 6 bases from V and 7 from J; bases not matched to a gene: 6. Looked up from germline, CDR1 is SQVTM and CDR2 is ANQGSEA. The CDR3 runs to 12 residues. DNA for the CDR3: TGCAGCGTGGGACAGGGGAGGAGGGAGCAGTACTTC. This gives the protein CSVGQGRREQYF.

This clone was found a few times. The V call is TRBV30, the J call TRBJ1-1; D may be TRBD1 (5 bases). Germline V gives CDR1 GTSNPN, CDR2 SVGIG (reference sequence). The V end was cut by 7 bases, the J end by 3 bases, with 15 bases between. The CDR3 runs 13 residues. The CDR3 nucleotides are TGTGCCTCCAGATTGACAGTAGACACTGAAGCTTTCTTT. Its translation is CASRLTVDTEAFF.

The chain has TRBV6-4 and TRBJ2-3, with 9 bases lining up with TRBD2. V gave up 3 bases and J gave up 2 bases; unmatched junction bases: 6. This CDR3 region has 16 residues. From germline, CDR1 is MRHNA and CDR2 SNTAGT. DNA for the CDR3: TGTGCCAGCAGTGAGCTAGCGGGATCTGTCACAGATACGCAGTATTTT. It yields the protein CASSELAGSVTDTQYF.

The gene calls are TRBV15 and TRBJ2-5; D not certain. Trimming took off 5 bases at V and 5 bases at J, with 6 bases between the two ends. Germline CDR1 LNHNV, CDR2 YYDKDF (reference sequence). CDR3 length equals 11 residues. The CDR3 DNA reads as TGTGCCACCAGCGACATTGAGACCCAGTACTTC. Translated, it gives CATSDIETQYF.

The table lists this clone with a few counts. The chain employs TRBV11-2 and TRBJ2-7; 7 nucleotides line up with TRBD2. CDR3 size: 14 residues. Per germline, CDR1 SGHAT and CDR2 FQNNGV. After removal of 5 bases from V and 5 bases from J, the junction contained 9 bases not matched to a gene. The CDR3 sequence is CASSPRTGGNEQYF. Here the CDR3 DNA reads TGTGCCAGCAGCCCCCGGACGGGGGGAAACGAGCAGTACTTC.

V is TRBV7-8 and J is TRBJ1-1; weak D call: TRBD1 (6 bases). The germline V gene encodes CDR1 SGHVS and CDR2 FQNEAQ. This CDR3 is built from 13 residues. CDR3 DNA: TGTGCAACCACGGGGAACAGGGACACTGAAGCTTTCTTT. Its protein product is CATTGNRDTEAFF.

In its sample, this clone was seen once. The chain employs TRBV30 and TRBJ2-6, with 12 nucleotides matching TRBD2. Losses at the gene ends were 4 bases for V and 4 bases for J; bases not matched to a gene: 11. This CDR3 has 18 residues. The germline V gene encodes CDR1 GTSNPN and CDR2 SVGIG (reference sequence). CDR3 protein: CAWIHGLAGTHGANVLTF. Written as DNA, the CDR3 is TGTGCCTGGATCCACGGACTAGCGGGAACTCACGGGGCCAACGTCCTGACTTTC.

In this sample, this clone turned up a few times. This sequence joins TRBV28 and TRBJ2-1, with a possible D match to TRBD1 (5 bases). The germline V and J ends were trimmed by 5 bases and 8 bases, with 19 bases remaining between them. CDR1 is MDHEN, CDR2 SYDVKM, per germline. The CDR3 sequence is 15 residues long. For the CDR3, the DNA is TGTGCCAGCAGTCCCGTACTCATGGGGCCGTATGAGCAGTTCTTC. Translation gives CASSPVLMGPYEQFF.

The rearrangement joins TRBV9 to TRBJ1-1, with no clear D. The ends were cut back, 0 bases at V and 0 bases at J, with 3 bases in the middle. Germline loops: CDR1 SGDLS, CDR2 YYNGEE. This CDR3 comprises 13 residues. The CDR3 region is CASSVVVNTEAFF. The CDR3 DNA follows: TGTGCCAGCAGCGTAGTGGTGAACACTGAAGCTTTCTTT.

V is TRBV2 and J is TRBJ1-2; TRBD1 matches at 8 bases. The CDR3 is 14 amino acids. After removal of 6 bases from V and 2 bases from J, the junction contained 5 bases not matched to a gene. Germline V gives CDR1 SNHLY, CDR2 FYNNEI. CDR3 bases: TGTGCCAGCAGCGGGGGGGACAGGAACTATGGCTACACCTTC. It is translated as CASSGGDRNYGYTF.

The CDR3 nucleotides read TGTGCCAGCAGCCAAGCTGCAGGGGATGGCTACACCTTC. This gives the protein CASSQAAGDGYTF. The rearrangement joins TRBV4-2 to TRBJ1-2; D might be TRBD1 (6 bases). Germline CDR1 LGHNA, CDR2 YNFKEQ. Trimming pared 1 base from V and 6 bases from J, leaving 9 bases between. CDR3 length equals 13 residues.

The table lists this clone with a few counts. V and J are TRBV6-5 and TRBJ2-7, with 8 bases that match TRBD1. The CDR3 contains 13 residues. V lost 5 bases to trimming and J lost 3 bases; unmatched junction nucleotides: 3. Per germline, CDR1 MNHEY and CDR2 SVGAGI. The DNA for the CDR3 is TGTGCCAGCAGTAGAGGACAGGGCTACGAGCAGTACTTC. Translating gives CASSRGQGYEQYF.

In its sample, this clone was seen a few times. CDR3 protein: CAWKFGTGWNTEAFF. CDR3 coding DNA: TGTGCCTGGAAGTTTGGGACAGGGTGGAACACTGAAGCTTTCTTT. This rearrangement joins TRBV30 to TRBJ1-1; the match to TRBD1 covers 9 bases. Germline lookup yields CDR1 GTSNPN and CDR2 SVGIG (reference sequence). The length of the CDR3 is 15 residues. V lost 4 bases to trimming and J lost 1 base; unmatched junction nucleotides: 7. Supplemented by reference TRBV30 and TRBJ1-1, the full variable domain reads SQTIHQWPATLVQPVGSPLSLECTVEGTSNPNLYWYRQAAGRGLQLLFYSVGIGQISSEVPQNLSASRPQDRQFILSSKKLLLSDSGFYLCAWKFGTGWNTEAFFGQGTRLTVV.

This rearrangement joins TRBV27 to TRBJ2-6; D is undetermined. Deletions cut 3 bases from V and 0 bases from J, with 6 bases between. From germline, CDR1 is MNHEY and CDR2 SMNVEV (reference sequence). CDR3 length: 15 amino acids. The CDR3 sequence: CASSFAVSGANVLTF. CDR3 bases: TGTGCCAGCAGTTTTGCCGTCTCTGGGGCCAACGTCCTGACTTTC.

V usage is TRBV6-6 and J usage is TRBJ2-1, with D tentatively TRBD1 (6 bases). The CDR3 contains 15 residues. Germline lookup yields CDR1 MNHNY and CDR2 SVGAGI (reference sequence). Trimming took off 7 bases at V and 7 bases at J, with 20 bases between the two ends. The CDR3 loop reads CASTPLQGLGNEQFF. CDR3 sequence (DNA): TGTGCCAGCACTCCGCTACAGGGTCTGGGGAATGAGCAGTTCTTC.

The table lists this clone with a few counts. The V gene is TRBV6-6, the J gene TRBJ2-6; the D gene is possibly TRBD1 (6 bases). The length of the CDR3 is 15 residues. CDR1 MNHNY and CDR2 SVGAGI come from the germline V gene (reference sequence). V was clipped by 6 bases and J by 5 bases, with 14 bases between them. This CDR3 is CASSPTGLRANVLTF. CDR3 nucleotide sequence: TGTGCCAGCAGCCCAACAGGGCTAAGGGCCAACGTCCTGACTTTC.

This clone was seen only a few times. The chain joins TRBV7-9 to TRBJ1-2, with a weak D call TRBD1 (6 bases). The V gene lost 5 bases and the J gene lost 8 bases, with 18 bases spanning the gap. Germline V gene lookup returns CDR1 SEHNR and CDR2 FQNEAQ (reference sequence). The CDR3 sequence is 14 residues long. The CDR3 protein is CASSIGQFSRGYTF. CDR3 nucleotide sequence: TGTGCCAGCAGCATAGGACAGTTCTCACGGGGCTACACCTTC.

In its sample, this clone was seen a few times. The gene calls are TRBV9 and TRBJ2-7; 7 bases are shared with TRBD1. J lost 4 bases, V lost 3 bases, and 10 bases had no gene match. Germline V gene lookup returns CDR1 SGDLS and CDR2 YYNGEE. This CDR3 contains 15 residues. The CDR3 sequence is CASSAQTGISYEQYF. For the CDR3, the DNA is TGTGCCAGCAGCGCGCAGACAGGGATTTCGTACGAGCAGTACTTC.

This clone was found a few times. The chain has TRBV2 and TRBJ2-1, with TRBD2 matching over 8 bases. Trimming cost V 6 bases and J 2 bases; bases outside gene matches: 0. The CDR3 spans 13 residues. Germline assignment: CDR1 SNHLY and CDR2 FYNNEI. CDR3 amino acids: CASRGLAYNEQFF. CDR3 nucleotide sequence: TGTGCCAGCAGGGGACTAGCCTACAATGAGCAGTTCTTC.

The chain links TRBV11-2 to TRBJ2-3; D could derive from TRBD1 or TRBD2 (5 bases each). The CDR3 extends over 16 amino acids. Germline V gene lookup returns CDR1 SGHAT and CDR2 FQNNGV. V lost 3 bases and J lost 3, with 16 bases in between. CDR3 sequence: CASSFRQGLATDTQYF. CDR3 nucleotide sequence: TGTGCCAGCAGCTTCCGGCAGGGATTAGCGACAGATACGCAGTATTTT.

The rearrangement links TRBV2 to TRBJ2-3; 10 bases are a match to TRBD2. Trimming at V came to 10 bases and at J to 6 bases, leaving 7 bases not matched to a gene. The CDR3 extends over 13 amino acids. The germline V gene has CDR1 SNHLY and CDR2 FYNNEI. This CDR3 is CATPGLAFDTQYF. CDR3 in DNA: TGTGCCACCCCGGGACTAGCGTTCGATACGCAGTATTTT.